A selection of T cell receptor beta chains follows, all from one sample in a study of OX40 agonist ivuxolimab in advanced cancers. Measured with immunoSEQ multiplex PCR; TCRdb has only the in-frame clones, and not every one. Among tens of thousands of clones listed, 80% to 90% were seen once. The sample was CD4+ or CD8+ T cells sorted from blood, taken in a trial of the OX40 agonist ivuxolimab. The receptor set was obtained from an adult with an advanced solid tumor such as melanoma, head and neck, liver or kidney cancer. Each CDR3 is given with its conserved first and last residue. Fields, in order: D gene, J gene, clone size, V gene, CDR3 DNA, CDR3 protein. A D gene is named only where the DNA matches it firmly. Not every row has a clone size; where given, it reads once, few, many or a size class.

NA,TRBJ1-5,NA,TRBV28,TGTGCCAGCAGCCTAGGGGTGGCGGGTAATCAGCCCCAGCATTTT,CASSLGVAGNQPQHF
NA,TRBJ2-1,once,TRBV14,TGTGCCAGCAGCCCTTTGGGGTCCGGCTCCTACAATGAGCAGTTCTTC,CASSPLGSGSYNEQFF
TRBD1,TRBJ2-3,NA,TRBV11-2,TGTGCCAGCAGCTTAGGTCTCGGGACAGGGGTCACAGATACGCAGTATTTT,CASSLGLGTGVTDTQYF
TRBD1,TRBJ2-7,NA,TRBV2,TGTGCCAGCAGGCCGGGACAGGGGAGCTACGAGCAGTACTTC,CASRPGQGSYEQYF
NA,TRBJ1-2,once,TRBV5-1,TGCGCCAGCAGCACCGGGCCATCGCTGGGCTACACCTTC,CASSTGPSLGYTF
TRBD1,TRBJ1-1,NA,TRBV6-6,TGTGCCAGCCGCCAGGGGGGCAACACTGAAGCTTTCTTT,CASRQGGNTEAFF
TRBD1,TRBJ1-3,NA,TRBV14,TGTGCCAGCAGCCCAAGTCCCGGGACAGGAGACACCATATATTTT,CASSPSPGTGDTIYF
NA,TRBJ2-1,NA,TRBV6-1,TGTGCCAGCAGTGAAGCCCCCGGGGACGATGAGCAGTTCTTC,CASSEAPGDDEQFF
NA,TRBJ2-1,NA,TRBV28,TGTGCCAGCAGCAGCCGGGACGGATACAATGAGCAGTTCTTC,CASSSRDGYNEQFF
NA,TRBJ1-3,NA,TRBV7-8,TGTGCCAGCAGCTCCCGACTGAAAAGCTCTGGAAACACCATATATTTT,CASSSRLKSSGNTIYF
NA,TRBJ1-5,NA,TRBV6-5,TGTGCCAGCAGTTATGACGGGAGGCTCAATCAGCCCCAGCATTTT,CASSYDGRLNQPQHF
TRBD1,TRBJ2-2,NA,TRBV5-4,TGTGCCAGCACACCGGGACAGGGGAGCACCGGGGAGCTGTTTTTT,CASTPGQGSTGELFF
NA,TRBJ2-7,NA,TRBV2,TGTGCCAGCAGTCCAAGACAGGCCACCTACGAGCAGTACTTC,CASSPRQATYEQYF
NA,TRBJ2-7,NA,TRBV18,TGTGCCAGCTCAGGAAAGGAGTCTTCCTACGAGCAGTACTTC,CASSGKESSYEQYF
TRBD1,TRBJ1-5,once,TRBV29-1,TGCAGCGTTGGGGAGACAGGGACACAGCCCCAGCATTTT,CSVGETGTQPQHF
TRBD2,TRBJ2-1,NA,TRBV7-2,TGTGCCAGCAGTACTAGCGGGAGCCGCTACAATGAGCAGTTCTTC,CASSTSGSRYNEQFF
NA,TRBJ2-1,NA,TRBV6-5,TGTGCCAGCAGTTACACCGGGGATGAGCAGTTCTTC,CASSYTGDEQFF
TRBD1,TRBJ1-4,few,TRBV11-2,TGTGCCAGCAGACCGACAGGGACAACTAATGAAAAACTGTTTTTT,CASRPTGTTNEKLFF
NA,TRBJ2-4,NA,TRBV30,TGTGCCTGGAGTCCAGCGGCCGCTAAAAACATTCAGTACTTC,CAWSPAAAKNIQYF
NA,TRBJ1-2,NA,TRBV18,TGTGCCAGCTCACTCCCGGGACGGATCTATGGCTACACCTTC,CASSLPGRIYGYTF
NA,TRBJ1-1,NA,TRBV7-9,TGTGGCGGAGACAGGCTAGAGAACACTGAAGCTTTCTTT,CGGDRLENTEAFF
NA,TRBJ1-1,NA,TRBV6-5,TGTGCCAGCAGTTTCGATCCCGGGCCAGGCGGAGCTTTCTTT,CASSFDPGPGGAFF
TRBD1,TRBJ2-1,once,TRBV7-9,TGTGCCAGCAGCCCCGCGGACAGGGTACACAATGAGCAGTTCTTC,CASSPADRVHNEQFF
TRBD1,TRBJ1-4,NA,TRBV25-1,TGTGCCAGCGCCCAGGGGGACGGTAATGAAAAACTGTTTTTT,CASAQGDGNEKLFF
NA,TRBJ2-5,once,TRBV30,TGTGCCTGGAGTGTACAGAACCAAGAGACCCAGTACTTC,CAWSVQNQETQYF
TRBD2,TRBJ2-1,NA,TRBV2,TGTGCCAGCAGTGATCTGGGACTAGCGGCCGTATCCTACAATGAGCAGTTCTTC,CASSDLGLAAVSYNEQFF
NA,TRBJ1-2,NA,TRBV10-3,TGTGCCATCAGTGAGTCCTCTCAATCCTATGGCTACACCTTC,CAISESSQSYGYTF
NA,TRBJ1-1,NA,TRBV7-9,TGTGCCAGCAGCGCCGGAACAGGGTTTGACACTGAAGCTTTCTTT,CASSAGTGFDTEAFF
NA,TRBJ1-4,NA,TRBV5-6,TGTGCCAGCAGCTTGGGGGATCCGGGCCAAATGGGAAAACTGTTTTTT,CASSLGDPGQMGKLFF
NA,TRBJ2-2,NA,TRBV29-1,TGCAGCGTAAGATTGCGGTCGGACGGGGAGCTGTTTTTT,CSVRLRSDGELFF
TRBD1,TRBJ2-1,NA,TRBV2,TGTGCCAGCAGGCCACGGACAGGGGTCAACAATGAGCAGTTCTTC,CASRPRTGVNNEQFF
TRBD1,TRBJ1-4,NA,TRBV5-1,TGCGCCAGCAGCCTTACAGGGGGCAGGAATGAAAAACTGTTTTTT,CASSLTGGRNEKLFF
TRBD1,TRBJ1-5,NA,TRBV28,TGTGCCAGCAGCCGACAGGGGGCAGGGCAGCCCCAGCATTTT,CASSRQGAGQPQHF